These T cell receptor beta chains were read from a single sample in a study of persistence of HIV-infected CD4 T cells. The antigens for these receptors are not known. Profiling relied on immunoSEQ multiplex PCR, and the TCRdb table lists in-frame clones only, not all of them. The table has around 9,200 clones, less than 85% seen once; the top ten hold approximately 2%. The source material was CD4+ T cells sorted from PBMCs after roughly 18-hour stimulation, sampled from a patient who received antiretroviral therapy. Receptor source: an adult woman with HIV who was CMV-seropositive. The CDR3 runs from the conserved cysteine through the conserved F or W. Each record gives: clone size, J gene, D gene, V gene, CDR3 protein, CDR3 DNA. A D gene is named only where the DNA matches it firmly. Size values are once, few and many counts, or a class for expanded clones, and some rows have none.

NA | TRBJ1-5 | TRBD1 | TRBV18 | CASSQLQGQGNQPQHF | TGTGCCAGCTCACAACTCCAGGGACAGGGCAATCAGCCCCAGCATTTT
NA | TRBJ2-5 | NA | TRBV20-1 | CSASLTAHQETQYF | TGCAGTGCTAGTCTGACAGCCCATCAAGAGACCCAGTACTTC
NA | TRBJ2-1 | TRBD1 | TRBV7-9 | CASSLQTGGHNEQFF | TGTGCCAGCAGCTTACAGACAGGGGGTCACAATGAGCAGTTCTTC
once | TRBJ1-5 | NA | TRBV30 | CAWSVEGNQPQHF | TGTGCCTGGAGTGTAGAGGGGAATCAGCCCCAGCATTTT
NA | TRBJ1-5 | NA | TRBV24-1 | CATSDDSNQPQHF | TGTGCCACCAGTGATGACAGCAATCAGCCCCAGCATTTT
NA | TRBJ2-1 | NA | TRBV5-1 | CASSLGDRYYNEQFF | TGCGCCAGCAGCTTAGGAGACAGGTACTACAATGAGCAGTTCTTC
few | TRBJ1-6 | NA | TRBV25-1 | CASSERGRGSPLHF | TGTGCCAGCAGTGAACGGGGGCGAGGATCACCCCTCCACTTT
NA | TRBJ2-7 | TRBD1 | TRBV6-6 | CASSPGQGAYEQYF | TGTGCCAGCAGCCCTGGACAGGGGGCTTACGAGCAGTACTTC
NA | TRBJ1-2 | TRBD1 | TRBV28 | CASSETSTGGGYGYTF | TGTGCCAGCAGTGAGACCTCGACAGGGGGAGGCTATGGCTACACCTTC
NA | TRBJ2-5 | NA | TRBV5-1 | CASSLAEGRETQYF | TGCGCCAGCAGCTTGGCCGAGGGGCGGGAGACCCAGTACTTC
NA | TRBJ1-2 | NA | TRBV7-9 | CASRREGGYQGYTF | TGTGCCAGCAGACGAGAGGGGGGATATCAGGGCTACACCTTC
once | TRBJ1-2 | NA | TRBV5-1 | CASSLMDYGYTF | TGCGCCAGCAGCTTGATGGACTATGGCTACACCTTC
NA | TRBJ2-5 | NA | TRBV9 | CASSAGGLETQYF | TGTGCCAGCAGCGCCGGTGGGCTGGAGACCCAGTACTTC
NA | TRBJ2-1 | TRBD2 | TRBV24-1 | CATSDFREGPRNEQFF | TGTGCCACCAGTGATTTTCGGGAGGGCCCTCGGAATGAGCAGTTCTTC
NA | TRBJ1-2 | TRBD1 | TRBV28 | CASSWPTGANYGYTF | TGTGCCAGCAGTTGGCCGACAGGGGCCAACTATGGCTACACCTTC
NA | TRBJ2-1 | NA | TRBV10-3 | CAISLSESSYNEQFF | TGTGCCATCAGCCTTAGCGAGAGCTCCTACAATGAGCAGTTCTTC
NA | TRBJ1-2 | NA | TRBV19 | CASSRGSDYGYTF | TGTGCCAGTAGTAGGGGGTCTGACTATGGCTACACCTTC
NA | TRBJ2-7 | NA | TRBV5-6 | CASSLEGDLSYEQYF | TGTGCCAGCAGCTTGGAAGGGGACCTTTCCTACGAGCAGTACTTC
NA | TRBJ1-2 | NA | TRBV4-3 | CASSQLASLHGYTF | TGCGCCAGCAGCCAATTAGCCAGTCTACATGGCTACACCTTC
NA | TRBJ1-2 | NA | TRBV5-1 | CASSPAQTHGYTF | TGCGCCAGCAGCCCTGCACAGACGCATGGCTACACCTTC
once | TRBJ1-4 | NA | TRBV18 | CASSPSRAVRDEKLFF | TGTGCCAGCTCACCATCTCGGGCCGTAAGGGACGAAAAACTGTTTTTT
NA | TRBJ2-7 | NA | TRBV5-1 | CASSLDGASSYEQYF | TGCGCCAGCAGCTTGGACGGAGCAAGCTCCTACGAGCAGTACTTC
NA | TRBJ2-7 | TRBD2 | TRBV7-9 | CASIGGAHSNEQYF | TGTGCCAGCATCGGGGGGGCTCACTCCAACGAGCAGTACTTC
NA | TRBJ2-1 | NA | TRBV29-1 | CSVAQDRPGGNEQFF | TGCAGCGTGGCTCAAGACAGGCCTGGGGGCAATGAGCAGTTCTTC
NA | TRBJ2-5 | TRBD2 | TRBV27 | CASCPGGPRQETQYF | TGTGCCAGCTGCCCGGGGGGGCCGAGACAAGAGACCCAGTACTTC
NA | TRBJ2-5 | TRBD2 | TRBV30 | CAWSVSSGGDQETQYF | TGTGCCTGGAGTGTATCGAGCGGGGGAGATCAAGAGACCCAGTACTTC
NA | TRBJ1-3 | NA | TRBV11-1 | CASSSRQGLSGNTIYF | TGTGCCAGCAGCTCGCGGCAGGGACTCTCTGGAAACACCATATATTTT
NA | TRBJ1-5 | NA | TRBV30 | CAWSVGREEPQHF | TGTGCCTGGAGTGTAGGCCGGGAGGAGCCCCAGCATTTT
NA | TRBJ2-2 | NA | TRBV15 | CATSSYGTHITRELFF | TGTGCCACCAGCTCCTACGGGACTCACATCACCAGGGAGCTGTTTTTT
NA | TRBJ2-1 | NA | TRBV5-1 | CASSLAAGAEQFF | TGCGCCAGCAGCTTGGCGGCTGGTGCTGAGCAGTTCTTC
NA | TRBJ2-7 | NA | TRBV27 | CASSLGRSEQYF | TGTGCCAGCAGTTTAGGAAGGAGCGAGCAGTACTTC
NA | TRBJ1-1 | NA | TRBV7-3 | CASSLQAKNTEAFF | TGTGCCAGCAGCTTACAGGCGAAGAACACTGAAGCTTTCTTT
NA | TRBJ2-3 | NA | TRBV28 | CASSWFGSVTDTQYF | TGTGCCAGCAGTTGGTTCGGGAGCGTAACAGATACGCAGTATTTT
NA | TRBJ1-2 | TRBD1 | TRBV12-5 | CASGLAPGQLYGYTF | TGTGCTAGTGGTTTAGCCCCGGGACAGTTATATGGCTACACCTTC
NA | TRBJ1-2 | TRBD1 | TRBV18 | CASSPLTGDYTF | TGTGCCAGCTCACCTTTGACAGGGGACTACACCTTC
few | TRBJ1-1 | NA | TRBV5-1 | CASSLEGVRYEAFF | TGCGCCAGCAGCTTGGAAGGGGTTAGGTATGAAGCTTTCTTT
few | TRBJ1-1 | NA | TRBV19 | CASSIASTVRTEAFF | TGTGCCAGTAGTATAGCTTCGACAGTACGCACTGAAGCTTTCTTT
NA | TRBJ1-1 | TRBD1 | TRBV29-1 | CSVNRGLGTEAFF | TGCAGCGTAAACAGGGGTTTAGGCACTGAAGCTTTCTTT
few | TRBJ2-2 | TRBD2 | TRBV19 | CASRDRRLAGVEAGELFF | TGTGCCAGCCGAGATAGGAGACTAGCGGGAGTTGAGGCCGGGGAGCTGTTTTTT
NA | TRBJ2-2 | NA | TRBV5-1 | CASSLVPGVGTGELFF | TGCGCCAGCAGCTTGGTTCCGGGAGTGGGCACCGGGGAGCTGTTTTTT
NA | TRBJ1-1 | NA | TRBV5-1 | CASSASEDTEAFF | TGCGCCAGCAGCGCCTCCGAAGACACTGAAGCTTTCTTT
NA | TRBJ1-4 | TRBD1 | TRBV5-8 | CASSLGQGWGEKLFF | TGTGCCAGCAGCTTGGGACAGGGGTGGGGAGAAAAACTGTTTTTT
NA | TRBJ2-5 | TRBD1 | TRBV14 | CASSPRDGTGKTQYF | TGTGCCAGCAGCCCCCGAGACGGGACAGGGAAGACCCAGTACTTC
NA | TRBJ2-7 | TRBD1 | TRBV6-5 | CASRPGQATYEQYF | TGTGCCAGCAGACCGGGACAGGCAACCTACGAGCAGTACTTC